The sequence of this T cell receptor (beta chain) was determined in a study of identical twins. With template switching, a universal primer site was added, and the cDNA carried unique molecular identifiers. TCRdb reanalysed the 5' RACE reads using MiXCR and keeps one entry per CDR3 protein. The sample consists of 1.5 million to 2 million distinct CDR3 sequences, around a third of them appearing once. The study, taken as a whole, reports: Twins shared out-of-frame alpha sequences with excess low generation probability.

Trimming left V 3 bases short and J 4 bases short, with 9 bases between. Per germline, CDR1 SGHTA and CDR2 FQGNSA. This CDR3 comprises 14 residues. Comments on this clonotype: Its antigen is not identified.

What was sequenced was cord blood. This receptor was identified in a newborn girl in good health. The genes are TRBV7-2 and TRBJ1-4; D not certain. The chain's CDR3 is CASSFLGVNEKLFF. The CDR3 DNA is TGTGCCAGCAGCTTTTTGGGAGTTAATGAAAAACTGTTTTTT.